One sample yielded the 18 T cell receptor beta chains listed below, sequenced in a study of T cell changes during pregnancy in multiple sclerosis. Profiled with immunoSEQ multiplex PCR; TCRdb holds only in-frame clones, not every one. Of 40,000 to 55,000 clones listed, around 90% are singletons. Material: CD4+ T cells from peripheral blood mononuclear cells, obtained before pregnancy. Receptors were obtained from a female donor with multiple sclerosis, enrolled in a pregnancy study.

The chain employs TRBV27 and TRBJ2-7; TRBD2 matches 11 bases. The CDR3 contains 17 residues. V lost 8 bases and J lost 4; bases outside the gene matches: 16. Germline assignment: CDR1 MNHEY and CDR2 SMNVEV (reference sequence). The CDR3 DNA reads as TGTGCCAGCTTTCGGGACACACCCGGGACTAGCGGTTACGAGCAGTACTTC. Protein sequence: CASFRDTPGTSGYEQYF.

DNA for the CDR3: TGTGCCAGCAGCGCCCAGGATAACTATGGCTACACCTTC. Its protein product is CASSAQDNYGYTF. J is TRBJ1-2 and V is TRBV7-9, with D uncertain. CDR1 SEHNR and CDR2 FQNEAQ come from the germline V gene (reference sequence). The CDR3 runs 13 residues. V lost 5 bases, J lost 1 base, and 8 bases lay in between.

V usage is TRBV11-2 and J usage is TRBJ2-1; the match to TRBD2 covers 13 bases. The CDR3 has 16 residues. The trim removed 5 bases at V and 2 bases at J, leaving 3 bases unmatched. From germline, CDR1 is SGHAT and CDR2 FQNNGV. The CDR3 DNA follows: TGTGCCAGCAGCACCGGGACTAGCGGGACCTACAATGAGCAGTTCTTC. Translating gives CASSTGTSGTYNEQFF.

The chain is built from TRBV7-9 and TRBJ2-3; possible D gene TRBD1, 6 bases. Germline values: CDR1 SEHNR, CDR2 FQNEAQ (reference sequence). The germline V and J ends were trimmed by 4 bases and 2 bases, with 19 bases remaining between them. The CDR3 is made up of 17 amino acids. The CDR3 DNA reads as TGTGCCAGCAGCTCCGCAGTTGGGGGCAGGAACACAGATACGCAGTATTTT. This codes for CASSSAVGGRNTDTQYF.

The chain joins TRBV6-1 to TRBJ1-2; D is possibly TRBD1 (5 bases). V lost 5 bases and J 4 bases, leaving 17 bases between the germline ends. Per germline, CDR1 MNHNS and CDR2 SASEGT. This CDR3 spans 15 amino acids. The CDR3 loop reads CASSHQGGHGYGYTF. CDR3 in DNA: TGTGCCAGCAGTCACCAGGGAGGGCACGGCTATGGCTACACCTTC.

The chain uses TRBV7-2 and TRBJ2-5; D is perhaps TRBD1 (6 bases). The CDR3 consists of 14 residues. The germline V gene has CDR1 SGHTA and CDR2 FQGNSA. The V end lost 4 bases, the J end lost 2 bases, and 11 bases lay between the germline ends. In DNA, the CDR3 is TGTGCCAGCAGCTCAACTAGGGGGCAAGAGACCCAGTACTTC. This gives the protein CASSSTRGQETQYF. Drawing the rest from reference TRBV7-2 and TRBJ2-5, the complete variable domain is GAGVSQSPSNKVTEKGKDVELRCDPISGHTALYWYRQSLGQGLEFLIYFQGNSAPDKSGLPSDRFSAERTGGSVSTLTIQRTQQEDSAVYLCASSSTRGQETQYFGPGTRLLVL.

V usage is TRBV7-9 and J usage is TRBJ1-1; no reliable D call. V lost 7 bases and J lost 0, with 12 bases in between. This CDR3 has 14 amino acids. CDR1 is SEHNR and CDR2 is FQNEAQ in the germline V gene (reference sequence). Here the CDR3 DNA reads TGTGCCAGCACCTTTGGGGAGATGAACACTGAAGCTTTCTTT. It specifies CASTFGEMNTEAFF.

This rearrangement joins TRBV30 to TRBJ2-3; 10 nucleotides align to TRBD1. V dropped 4 bases and J dropped 11; count of bases not matched to a gene: 9. The CDR3 runs to 13 residues. Germline loops: CDR1 GTSNPN, CDR2 SVGIG (reference sequence). This CDR3 reads CAWTDRGRDLQYF. CDR3 nucleotide sequence: TGTGCCTGGACAGACAGGGGGCGCGACTTGCAGTATTTT. Based on the CDR3 plus reference TRBV30 and TRBJ2-3, the full variable domain is SQTIHQWPATLVQPVGSPLSLECTVEGTSNPNLYWYRQAAGRGLQLLFYSVGIGQISSEVPQNLSASRPQDRQFILSSKKLLLSDSGFYLCAWTDRGRDLQYFGPGTRLTVL.

This clone was seen once. This rearrangement joins TRBV5-1 to TRBJ2-3, with 7 bases matching TRBD2. V shed 0 bases, J shed 5 bases, and the junction held 6 bases outside the gene matches. The germline CDR1 and CDR2 sequences are SGHRS and YFSETQ. The length of the CDR3 is 15 residues. The CDR3 region is CASSLGGRGVDTQYF. The CDR3 bases are TGCGCCAGCAGCTTGGGCGGGAGAGGGGTAGATACGCAGTATTTT.

The count of this clone is one. The V call is TRBV5-1, the J call TRBJ2-5; TRBD2 agrees at 7 bases. J lost 7 bases, V lost 4 bases, and 16 bases had no gene match. The V gene's germline CDR1 is SGHRS and CDR2 YFSETQ. The CDR3 loop spans 16 amino acids. As DNA, the CDR3 is TGCGCCAGCAGCCAACTGACAAATCCTGGCGGGGGGACCCAGTACTTC. Translated, it gives CASSQLTNPGGGTQYF.

This rearrangement joins TRBV27 to TRBJ1-4; D call uncertain. The CDR3 loop spans 14 amino acids. V lost 3 bases to trimming and J lost 1 base, with 6 bases between them. The germline CDR1 and CDR2 sequences are MNHEY and SMNVEV (reference sequence). DNA for the CDR3: TGTGCCAGCAGTTTGACTCGAACTAATGAAAAACTGTTTTTT. Protein sequence: CASSLTRTNEKLFF. The full variable domain, in which reference TRBV27 and TRBJ1-4 provide the parts outside the CDR3, is EAQVTQNPRYLITVTGKKLTVTCSQNMNHEYMSWYRQDPGLGLRQIYYSMNVEVTDKGDVPEGYKVSRKEKRNFPLILESPSPNQTSLYFCASSLTRTNEKLFFGSGTQLSVL.

V usage is TRBV5-8 and J usage is TRBJ2-2; 7 bases map to TRBD2. V was pared by 0 bases and J by 3 bases, with 8 bases of the junction left unmatched. Germline lookup yields CDR1 SGHTS and CDR2 YDEGEE. This CDR3 has 17 residues. In DNA form, the CDR3 reads TGTGCCAGCAGCTTGGCTCTAGGGCTAGCGGACACCGGGGAGCTGTTTTTT. The encoded protein is CASSLALGLADTGELFF.

This sequence joins TRBV4-3 and TRBJ2-7; no clear D gene. The ends were cut back, 1 base at V and 5 bases at J, with 15 bases in the middle. The CDR3 covers 15 residues. Per the germline V gene, CDR1 is LGHNA and CDR2 is YSLEER. DNA for the CDR3: TGCGCCAGCAGCCAAGCTTGGTCCCCGCGCCACGAGCAGTACTTC. Translated, it gives CASSQAWSPRHEQYF.

The rearrangement uses TRBV2 and TRBJ2-2; D is undetermined. This CDR3 comprises 14 residues. Per the germline V gene, CDR1 is SNHLY and CDR2 is FYNNEI. V was pared by 4 bases and J by 5 bases, with 11 bases between. The CDR3 DNA reads TGTGCCAGCAGTGTAGTACCTAAGACCGGGGAGCTGTTTTTT. This encodes CASSVVPKTGELFF.

This clone was picked up one time. This chain uses TRBV4-1 with TRBJ2-1, with 9 positions matching TRBD2. The junction had 18 bases not matched to a gene; V was cut back by 0 bases and J by 9 bases. Germline values: CDR1 MGHRA, CDR2 YSYEKL. The CDR3 spans 19 residues. CDR3 bases: TGCGCCAGCAGCCAAGACGGGGGACTATTAGCGGGAGTAACTAGTGAGCAGTTCTTC. It is translated as CASSQDGGLLAGVTSEQFF.

The chain links TRBV5-1 to TRBJ2-1; no firm D call. The CDR3 runs 12 residues. V was pared by 2 bases and J by 6 bases, with 6 bases between. Germline lookup yields CDR1 SGHRS and CDR2 YFSETQ. The DNA of the CDR3 is TGCGCCAGCAGCTTCCGGAGCAATGAGCAGTTCTTC. Translation: CASSFRSNEQFF.

CDR3 bases: TGTGCCAGCAGCACCCGGGGCGGGAGGGGTATCGGGGAGCAGTTCTTC. It is translated as CASSTRGGRGIGEQFF. The chain is built from TRBV7-2 and TRBJ2-1; 9 positions match TRBD2. V dropped 5 bases and J dropped 10; count of bases not matched to a gene: 15. This CDR3 is 16 amino acids long. Germline lookup yields CDR1 SGHTA and CDR2 FQGNSA.

The chain uses TRBV18 and TRBJ2-5, with 10 bases matching TRBD1. CDR3 length: 16 amino acids. CDR1 and CDR2 from the germline V gene are KGHSH and LQKENI. Trimming at V came to 2 bases and at J to 3 bases, leaving 6 bases not matched to a gene. In DNA, the CDR3 is TGTGCCAGCTCACCATGGACAGGGGGTAGGGAAGAGACCCAGTACTTC. This sequence encodes CASSPWTGGREETQYF.